Listed here is a single T cell receptor beta chain. What it binds is unknown. The sample belongs to a study of cytomegalovirus exposure and HLA in healthy donors. Germline CDR1 is SGDLS and CDR2 is YYNGEE. This CDR3 region has 15 residues. The ends were cut back, 4 bases at V and 0 bases at J, with 11 bases in the middle. Whole-study findings and limits: A prior analysis recorded that most TCR beta V segments were productive about 90% or about 30% of the time. Beyond CMV serostatus, there was no information to go on about immune exposure. For TCR beta chains, V- and J-gene trimming was later linked to a missense DCLRE1C variant.

PCR amplification relied on 60 Vbeta primers (plus 13 Jbeta primers). Clones were sequenced by immunoSEQ multiplex PCR, and TCRdb holds only the in-frame ones, with some missing. The data show some 190,000 clones, 76% seen once. Sequencing input: PBMCs. The source is a man younger than 35 in good health and CMV-seronegative. V is TRBV9 and J is TRBJ2-1; D not certain. This chain's CDR3 is CASSPPALSYNEQFF. As DNA, the CDR3 is TGTGCCAGCAGCCCCCCTGCGCTCTCCTACAATGAGCAGTTCTTC.